The T cell receptor (beta chain) under discussion was sequenced for a study of blood T cell repertoires in COVID-19. The CDR3 is made up of 13 amino acids. Looked up from germline, CDR1 is MNHEY and CDR2 is SVGAGI. Trimming took off 6 bases at V and 0 bases at J, with 6 bases between the two ends. Some clones are missing from TCRdb's copy, which holds only in-frame ones; the method was immunoSEQ multiplex PCR. The sample yields 250,000 or so clones, approximately 91% seen once. Sequenced sample: PBMCs or T cells enriched from blood (not recorded which). The sequence was obtained from a human donor in a cohort exposed to, infected with or recovered from COVID-19 (not recorded which). The donor label of this sample is uncertain. The rearrangement links TRBV6-5 to TRBJ1-3; D remains unclear. For the CDR3, the DNA is TGTGCCAGCAGAGCGTACTCTGGAAACACCATATATTTT. As protein: CASRAYSGNTIYF.